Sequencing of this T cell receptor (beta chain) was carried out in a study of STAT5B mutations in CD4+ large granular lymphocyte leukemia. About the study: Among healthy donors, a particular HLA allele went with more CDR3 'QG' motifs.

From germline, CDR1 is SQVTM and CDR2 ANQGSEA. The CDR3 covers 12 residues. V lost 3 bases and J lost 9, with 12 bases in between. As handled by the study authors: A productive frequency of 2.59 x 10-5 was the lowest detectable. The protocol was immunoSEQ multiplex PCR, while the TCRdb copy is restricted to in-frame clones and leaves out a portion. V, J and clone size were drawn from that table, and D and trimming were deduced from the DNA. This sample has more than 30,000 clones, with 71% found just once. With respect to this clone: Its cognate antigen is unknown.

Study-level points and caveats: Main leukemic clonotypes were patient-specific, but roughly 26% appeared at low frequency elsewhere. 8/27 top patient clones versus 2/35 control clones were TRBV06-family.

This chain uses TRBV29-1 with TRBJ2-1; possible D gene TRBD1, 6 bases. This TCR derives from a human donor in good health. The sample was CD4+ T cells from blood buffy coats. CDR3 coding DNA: TGCAGCGTTGATCCAGGGGCTACTGAGCAGTTCTTC. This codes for CSVDPGATEQFF.